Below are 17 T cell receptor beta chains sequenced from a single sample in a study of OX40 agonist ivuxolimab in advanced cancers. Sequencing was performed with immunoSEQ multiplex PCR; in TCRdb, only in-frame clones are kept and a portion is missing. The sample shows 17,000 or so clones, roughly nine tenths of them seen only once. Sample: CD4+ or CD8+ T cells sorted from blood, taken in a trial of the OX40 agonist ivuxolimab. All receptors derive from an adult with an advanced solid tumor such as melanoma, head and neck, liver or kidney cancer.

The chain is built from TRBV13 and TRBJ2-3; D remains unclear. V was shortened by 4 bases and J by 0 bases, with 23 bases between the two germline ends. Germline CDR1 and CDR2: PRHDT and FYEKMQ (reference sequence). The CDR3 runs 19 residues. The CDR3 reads CASSSNYDPGVKSTDTQYF. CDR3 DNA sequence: TGTGCCAGCAGCTCAAATTATGACCCTGGGGTGAAGAGCACAGATACGCAGTATTTT.

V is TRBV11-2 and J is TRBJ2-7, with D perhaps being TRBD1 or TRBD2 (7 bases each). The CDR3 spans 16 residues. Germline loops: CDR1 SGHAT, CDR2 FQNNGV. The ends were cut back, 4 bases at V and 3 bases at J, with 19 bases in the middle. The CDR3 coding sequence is TGTGCCAGCAGCTCCATACAGGGGAGGGGGGTCTACGAGCAGTACTTC. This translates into CASSSIQGRGVYEQYF.

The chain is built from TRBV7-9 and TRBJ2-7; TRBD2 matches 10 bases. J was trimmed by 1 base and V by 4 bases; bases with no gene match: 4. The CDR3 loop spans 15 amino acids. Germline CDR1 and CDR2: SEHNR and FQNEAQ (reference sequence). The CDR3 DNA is TGTGCCAGCAGCTCCCTAGCGGGAGAGTCCTACGAGCAGTACTTC. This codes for CASSSLAGESYEQYF. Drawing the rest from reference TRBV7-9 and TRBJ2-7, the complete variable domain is DTGVSQNPRHKITKRGQNVTFRCDPISEHNRLYWYRQTLGQGPEFLTYFQNEAQLEKSRLLSDRFSAERPKGSFSTLEIQRTEQGDSAMYLCASSSLAGESYEQYFGPGTRLTVT.

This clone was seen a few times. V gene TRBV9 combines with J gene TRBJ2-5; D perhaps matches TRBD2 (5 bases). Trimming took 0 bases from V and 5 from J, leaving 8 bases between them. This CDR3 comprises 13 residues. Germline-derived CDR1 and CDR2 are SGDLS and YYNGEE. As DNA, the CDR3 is TGTGCCAGCAGCGTAGACTCGGGGGAGACCCAGTACTTC. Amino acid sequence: CASSVDSGETQYF.

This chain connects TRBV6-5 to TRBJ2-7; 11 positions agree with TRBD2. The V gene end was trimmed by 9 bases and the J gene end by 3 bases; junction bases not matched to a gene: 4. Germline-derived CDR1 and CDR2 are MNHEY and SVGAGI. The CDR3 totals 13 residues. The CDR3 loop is CASTGTSGYEQYF. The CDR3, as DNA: TGTGCCAGTACCGGGACTAGCGGCTACGAGCAGTACTTC.

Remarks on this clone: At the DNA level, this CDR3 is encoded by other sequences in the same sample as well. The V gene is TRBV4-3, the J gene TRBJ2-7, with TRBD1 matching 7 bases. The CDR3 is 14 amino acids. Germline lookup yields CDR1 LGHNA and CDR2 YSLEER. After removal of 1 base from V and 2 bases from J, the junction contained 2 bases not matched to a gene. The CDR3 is CASSQGTGTYEQYF. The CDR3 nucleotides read TGCGCCAGCAGCCAAGGGACAGGTACCTACGAGCAGTACTTC.

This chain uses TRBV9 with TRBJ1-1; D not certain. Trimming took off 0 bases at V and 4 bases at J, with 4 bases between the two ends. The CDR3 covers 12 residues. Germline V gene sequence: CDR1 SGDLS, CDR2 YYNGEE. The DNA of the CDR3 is TGTGCCAGCAGCGTAGACGGCACTGAAGCTTTCTTT. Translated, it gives CASSVDGTEAFF. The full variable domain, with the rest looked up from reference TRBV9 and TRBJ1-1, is DSGVTQTPKHLITATGQRVTLRCSPRSGDLSVYWYQQSLDQGLQFLIQYYNGEERAKGNILERFSAQQFPDLHSELNLSSLELGDSALYFCASSVDGTEAFFGQGTRLTVV.

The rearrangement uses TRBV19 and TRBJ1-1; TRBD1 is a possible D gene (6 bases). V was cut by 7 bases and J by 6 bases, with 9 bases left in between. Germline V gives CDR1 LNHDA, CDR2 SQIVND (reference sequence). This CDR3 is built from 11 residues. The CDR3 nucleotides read TGTGCCAGTACCAGGGGTTCTGAAGCTTTCTTT. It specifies CASTRGSEAFF.

CDR3 DNA: TGTGCAGTGGACGGGACGGGAGAGCAGTACTTC. Translating gives CAVDGTGEQYF. The chain employs TRBV25-1 and TRBJ2-7, with D tentatively TRBD1 or TRBD2 (5 bases each). The V gene's germline CDR1 is MGHDK and CDR2 SYGVNS. The CDR3 spans 11 residues.

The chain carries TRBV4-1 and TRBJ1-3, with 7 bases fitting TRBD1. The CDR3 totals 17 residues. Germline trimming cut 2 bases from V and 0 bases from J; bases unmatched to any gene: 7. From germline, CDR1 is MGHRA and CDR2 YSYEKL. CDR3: CASSQRGHKLSGNTIYF. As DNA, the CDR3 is TGCGCCAGCAGCCAAAGGGGGCACAAACTCTCTGGAAACACCATATATTTT.

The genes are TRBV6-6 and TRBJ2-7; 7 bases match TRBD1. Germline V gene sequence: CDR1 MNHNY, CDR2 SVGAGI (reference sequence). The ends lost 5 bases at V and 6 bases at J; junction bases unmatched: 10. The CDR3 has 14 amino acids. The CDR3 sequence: CASSPRQGLSEQYF. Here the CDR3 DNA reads TGTGCCAGCAGTCCCAGACAGGGTCTCTCCGAGCAGTACTTC.

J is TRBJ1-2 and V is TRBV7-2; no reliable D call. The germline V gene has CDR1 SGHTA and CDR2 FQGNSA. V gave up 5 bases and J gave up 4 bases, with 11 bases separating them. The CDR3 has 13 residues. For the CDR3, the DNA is TGTGCCAGCAGCCCCACAAGACCCTATGGCTACACCTTC. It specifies CASSPTRPYGYTF.

The CDR3 region has the DNA TGCGCCAGCAGCCAAGAGAGAACATTATTCACTGAAGCTTTCTTT. Its translation is CASSQERTLFTEAFF. This rearrangement joins TRBV4-3 to TRBJ1-1; D is undetermined. CDR1 and CDR2 (germline): LGHNA, YSLEER. The V and J ends lost 0 bases and 4 bases respectively, with 12 bases between them. This CDR3 has 15 amino acids.

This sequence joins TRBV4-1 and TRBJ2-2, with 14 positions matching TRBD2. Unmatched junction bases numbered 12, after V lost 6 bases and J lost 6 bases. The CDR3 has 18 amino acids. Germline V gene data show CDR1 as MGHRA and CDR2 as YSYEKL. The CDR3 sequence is CASRPGLAGGYGAGELFF. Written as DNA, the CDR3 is TGCGCCAGCAGACCAGGACTAGCGGGAGGTTATGGGGCCGGGGAGCTGTTTTTT.

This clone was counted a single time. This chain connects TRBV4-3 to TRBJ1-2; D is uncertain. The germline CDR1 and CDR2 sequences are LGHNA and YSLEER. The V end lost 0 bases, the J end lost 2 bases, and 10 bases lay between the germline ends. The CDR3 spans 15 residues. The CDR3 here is CASSQDLNRNYGYTF. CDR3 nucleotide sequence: TGCGCCAGCAGCCAAGATCTCAACAGAAACTATGGCTACACCTTC.

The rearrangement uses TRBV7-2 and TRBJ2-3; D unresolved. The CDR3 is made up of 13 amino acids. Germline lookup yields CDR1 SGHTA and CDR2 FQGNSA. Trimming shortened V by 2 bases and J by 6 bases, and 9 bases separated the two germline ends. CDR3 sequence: CASSLLTLDTQYF. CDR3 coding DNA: TGTGCCAGCAGCTTACTTACACTCGATACGCAGTATTTT.

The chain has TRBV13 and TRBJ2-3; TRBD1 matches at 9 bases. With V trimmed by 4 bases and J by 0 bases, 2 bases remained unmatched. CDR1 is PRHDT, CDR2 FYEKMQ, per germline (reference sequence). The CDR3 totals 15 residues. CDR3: CASSSGQGSTDTQYF. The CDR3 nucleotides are TGTGCCAGCAGCTCCGGACAGGGGAGCACAGATACGCAGTATTTT.